The rows below give T cell receptor beta chains drawn from one sample of a study of blood T cell repertoires in COVID-19. TCRdb keeps only in-frame clones here, not all; method: immunoSEQ multiplex PCR. The sample contains roughly 75,000 clones, less than 90% of which appear only once. Sequencing used peripheral blood. These receptors originate from a man older than 75 with COVID-19, enrolled during active disease. The CDR3 runs from the conserved cysteine through the conserved F or W. D genes are given only for firm matches. Clone size is shown for a subset of rows, as once, few, many or a class of expanded clone.

CASSYGTSGGQETQYF TGCGCCAGCAGCTACGGGACTAGCGGGGGGCAAGAGACCCAGTACTTC TRBJ2-5 TRBV5-1 TRBD2 .
CASSLIWDRGLGTGELFF TGTGCCAGCAGCTTAATATGGGACAGGGGGCTCGGCACCGGGGAGCTGTTTTTT TRBJ2-2 TRBV7-3 TRBD1 .
CASSPWTGVNYEQFF TGTGCCAGCAGCCCCTGGACAGGGGTCAATTATGAGCAGTTCTTC TRBJ2-1 TRBV13 TRBD1 .
CASSQGGGADYGYTF TGTGCCAGCAGCCAGGGGGGAGGGGCCGACTATGGCTACACCTTC TRBJ1-2 TRBV4-2 . .
CASSFTVSGGAPYEQYF TGTGCCAGCAGCTTTACCGTCTCTGGCGGAGCCCCCTACGAGCAGTACTTC TRBJ2-7 TRBV7-3 . once
CASSPRVAGLNTGELFF TGTGCCAGCTCACCACGGGTGGCGGGCCTTAACACCGGGGAGCTGTTTTTT TRBJ2-2 TRBV18 . few
CASSRTGTKETQYF TGTGCCAGCAGTCGGACAGGGACCAAAGAGACCCAGTACTTC TRBJ2-5 TRBV6-2/TRBV6-3 TRBD1 .
CASSQGILRRELSYNEQFF TGCGCCAGCAGCCAAGGCATCCTTCGGCGGGAGCTATCCTACAATGAGCAGTTCTTC TRBJ2-1 TRBV4-1 TRBD2 .
CASSQETENTEAFF TGTGCCAGCAGCCAAGAAACAGAGAACACTGAAGCTTTCTTT TRBJ1-1 TRBV3-1/TRBV3-2 . .
CASSLGGLAGEQYF TGTGCCAGCAGCTTAGGCGGGCTAGCGGGGGAGCAGTACTTC TRBJ2-7 TRBV7-2 TRBD2 .
CASSWDRGYGYTF TGTGCCAGCAGTTGGGACAGGGGGTACGGCTACACCTTC TRBJ1-2 TRBV27 TRBD1 .
CASSKEHRRRVLYSNQPQHF TGTGCCAGCAGCAAAGAACACAGGCGAAGGGTACTTTATAGCAATCAGCCCCAGCATTTT TRBJ1-5 TRBV21-1 . .
CASSPGQGNTIYF TGTGCCAGCAGTCCAGGACAGGGAAACACCATATATTTT TRBJ1-3 TRBV12-3/TRBV12-4 . .
CASSQGPVQGPPLHF TGCGCCAGCAGCCAAGGGCCCGTACAGGGACCACCCCTCCACTTT TRBJ1-6 TRBV4-1 . few
CASSIPGQGLGQPQHF TGTGCCAGTAGTATCCCTGGCCAGGGTTTAGGTCAGCCCCAGCATTTT TRBJ1-5 TRBV19 . .
CASRKDTNTGELFF TGTGCCAGCCGGAAGGACACGAACACCGGGGAGCTGTTTTTT TRBJ2-2 TRBV2 . .
CATSRSGGGNQPQHF TGTGCCACCAGCAGATCGGGGGGTGGCAATCAGCCCCAGCATTTT TRBJ1-5 TRBV15 . .
CASSSYRNTEAFF TGTGCCAGCAGCTCGTACAGGAACACTGAAGCTTTCTTT TRBJ1-1 TRBV5-6 . .
CASSLDRGTGQPQHF TGTGCCAGCAGCTTAGACAGGGGCACGGGTCAGCCCCAGCATTTT TRBJ1-5 TRBV7-2 TRBD1 .
CASSFDRETTEAFF TGTGCCAGCAGCTTCGACAGGGAAACCACTGAAGCTTTCTTT TRBJ1-1 TRBV11-1 TRBD1 .
CASSQERGGLGGELFF TGCGCCAGCAGCCAGGAGCGGGGGGGCCTTGGCGGGGAGCTGTTTTTT TRBJ2-2 TRBV5-1 TRBD2 .
CASSSRRLTSYEQYF TGTGCCAGCAGCTCTAGACGGCTGACCTCCTACGAGCAGTACTTC TRBJ2-7 TRBV7-8 . .
CASSLDGRGGVTTQYF TGTGCCAGCAGCTTAGACGGGCGGGGGGGCGTGACGACCCAGTACTTC TRBJ2-5 TRBV7-2 TRBD2 .
CASSPEDSLFSGANVLTF TGCGCCAGCAGCCCGGAGGACAGTCTATTCTCTGGGGCCAACGTCCTGACTTTC TRBJ2-6 TRBV4-1 . .
CASSTPGQGKGYTF TGTGCCAGCAGTACCCCGGGACAGGGGAAGGGCTACACCTTC TRBJ1-2 TRBV28 TRBD1 few
CASSYSPGRRGYTF TGTGCCAGCAGTTACTCGCCAGGGCGGCGGGGCTACACCTTC TRBJ1-2 TRBV6-5 . .
CASSLGQGARETQYF TGCGCCAGCAGCTTGGGACAGGGGGCGCGAGAGACCCAGTACTTC TRBJ2-5 TRBV5-1 TRBD1 .
CASSLPVGEKLFF TGTGCCAGCAGTTTACCGGTGGGCGAAAAACTGTTTTTT TRBJ1-4 TRBV28 . .
CASSDRDSKAFF TGTGCCAGCAGCGACCGGGACAGTAAAGCTTTCTTT TRBJ1-1 TRBV5-4 TRBD1 .
CASSLSLAIDTQYF TGTGCCAGCAGCTTAAGCCTAGCAATAGATACGCAGTATTTT TRBJ2-3 TRBV7-2 . .
CASSASGKGEKLFF TGTGCCAGCAGCGCCTCAGGGAAGGGTGAAAAACTGTTTTTT TRBJ1-4 TRBV9 . few
CASSPSGAGEQFF TGTGCCAGCTCACCGTCAGGGGCTGGTGAGCAGTTCTTC TRBJ2-1 TRBV18 . .
CASSALDTSTGELFF TGTGCCAGCAGTGCCCTGGACACCTCTACCGGGGAGCTGTTTTTT TRBJ2-2 TRBV2 . .
CASSDPGQGALEQFF TGTGCCAGCAGTGACCCGGGACAGGGGGCTTTGGAGCAGTTCTTC TRBJ2-1 TRBV6-1 TRBD1 .
CASSEGQYQPQHF TGTGCCAGCAGCGAGGGACAGTATCAGCCCCAGCATTTT TRBJ1-5 TRBV5-4 TRBD1 .
CASSPDDRGETQYF TGCGCCAGCAGCCCAGACGACAGGGGCGAGACCCAGTACTTC TRBJ2-5 TRBV5-1 TRBD1 .
CDERVEFNQPQHF TGTGACGAACGCGTAGAATTCAATCAGCCCCAGCATTTT TRBJ1-5 TRBV19 . .
CASSYPMDRGPLAKNIQYF TGTGCCAGCAGCTACCCGATGGACAGGGGGCCCTTAGCCAAAAACATTCAGTACTTC TRBJ2-4 TRBV28 TRBD1 .
CASSSWTGVNYGYTF TGTGCCAGCAGCTCTTGGACAGGGGTTAACTATGGCTACACCTTC TRBJ1-2 TRBV7-3 TRBD1 .
CASSDPRDRGSYEQYF TGTGCCAGTAGTGACCCACGGGACAGGGGGTCCTACGAGCAGTACTTC TRBJ2-7 TRBV19 TRBD1 .
CASRTAGGSNPYEQYF TGTGCCAGCAGGACCGCGGGGGGCTCAAACCCCTACGAGCAGTACTTC TRBJ2-7 TRBV28 TRBD2 .
CASSLRRDSYEQYF TGTGCCAGCAGCTTAAGGCGGGACTCCTACGAGCAGTACTTC TRBJ2-7 TRBV7-2 . .
CASKSGQGVTSYNEQFF TGTGCCAGCAAGTCTGGACAGGGGGTGACATCCTACAATGAGCAGTTCTTC TRBJ2-1 TRBV7-2 TRBD1 once
CASSIGLRETQYF TGTGCCAGTAGTATCGGACTACGGGAGACCCAGTACTTC TRBJ2-5 TRBV19 . .
CASSLGLAGGQSSYNEQFF TGCGCCAGCAGCTTGGGGCTAGCGGGGGGCCAGAGCTCCTACAATGAGCAGTTCTTC TRBJ2-1 TRBV5-1 TRBD2 .
CASSSRQTRDTEAFF TGTGCCAGCAGTTCAAGACAGACCCGAGACACTGAAGCTTTCTTT TRBJ1-1 TRBV6-2/TRBV6-3 . .
CASSEWTGGRRAFF TGCGCCAGCAGCGAGTGGACAGGGGGCAGGCGAGCTTTCTTT TRBJ1-1 TRBV5-1 TRBD1 .
CASSARDRPGEKLFF TGTGCCAGCAGCGCCAGGGACAGGCCGGGTGAAAAACTGTTTTTT TRBJ1-4 TRBV5-4 TRBD1 .